This T cell receptor (beta chain) was captured in a study of T-cell memory formation after mild COVID-19. About the study: There were largely donor-specific TCR clusters.

Germline loops: CDR1 MNHEY, CDR2 SVGAGI. V shed 6 bases, J shed 1 base, and the junction held 7 bases outside the gene matches. CDR3 length equals 17 residues. This clonotype was detected a few times. Its target is not known. In TCRdb, the 5' RACE reads were re-called with MiXCR into one record per CDR3 protein. The sample contains about 420,000 distinct CDR3 sequences, around 22% of which appear only once. The study, taken as a whole, reports: The main location of contracting CD4+ clones was CM and EM, and that of contracting CD8+ clones was EMRA.

This rearrangement joins TRBV6-5 to TRBJ1-6; 9 positions match TRBD1. Material for sequencing was PBMCs or a T cell subset sorted from them (not recorded which). This TCR came from an adult woman who had mild COVID-19 (a few samples of this study predate the infection). Cell type and time point are not known. The CDR3 is CASRFTGGRSYNSPLHF. DNA for the CDR3: TGTGCCAGCAGATTCACAGGGGGCAGGTCCTATAATTCACCCCTCCACTTT.